What follows are 32 T cell receptor beta chains derived from one specimen sequenced in a study of technical replicates of blood from a few donors. Sequencing used immunoSEQ multiplex PCR; TCRdb keeps in-frame clones, though not all of them. The sample has approximately 60,000 clones, 80% to 90% seen once. The material sequenced was PBMCs. The receptors come from a human donor in good health. Some clones in this sample may be carry-over from other donors' samples.

This chain connects TRBV6-5 to TRBJ2-5; TRBD2 is a possible D gene (6 bases). The CDR3 is 14 amino acids. Germline-derived CDR1 and CDR2 are MNHEY and SVGAGI. The V and J ends lost 7 bases and 4 bases respectively, with 16 bases between them. CDR3 region: CASTKTPEGETQYF. The CDR3 nucleotides are TGTGCCAGCACCAAGACCCCGGAGGGAGAGACCCAGTACTTC.

The chain combines TRBV18 with TRBJ2-7; the match to TRBD2 covers 8 bases. The trim removed 5 bases at V and 5 bases at J, leaving 14 bases unmatched. Germline-derived CDR1 and CDR2 are KGHSH and LQKENI. The CDR3 consists of 16 residues. The CDR3 nucleotides are TGTGCCAGCTCAGGTAATGGAGCGGGAGAGGATGACGAGCAGTACTTC. Protein sequence: CASSGNGAGEDDEQYF. The complete variable domain, with remaining parts taken from reference TRBV18 and TRBJ2-7, reads NAGVMQNPRHLVRRRGQEARLRCSPMKGHSHVYWYRQLPEEGLKFMVYLQKENIIDESGMPKERFSAEFPKEGPSILRIQQVVRGDSAAYFCASSGNGAGEDDEQYFGPGTRLTVT.

This chain uses TRBV4-2 with TRBJ2-3; 11 bases fit TRBD1. Germline V gene sequence: CDR1 LGHNA, CDR2 YNFKEQ. V lost 5 bases, J lost 6 bases, and 10 bases stayed unmatched. This CDR3 is built from 16 residues. The CDR3, as DNA: TGTGCCAGCAGCATAGAAAGGGACAGGGGGTCTGATACGCAGTATTTT. It codes for CASSIERDRGSDTQYF.

The chain combines TRBV6-4 with TRBJ2-7; possible D gene TRBD1, 6 bases. The V and J ends lost 6 bases and 0 bases respectively, with 21 bases between them. CDR1 and CDR2 (germline): MRHNA, SNTAGT. CDR3 length: 17 residues. The CDR3 is CASRTRGNRDNSYEQYF. DNA of the CDR3: TGTGCCAGCAGGACGAGAGGAAACCGGGACAACTCCTACGAGCAGTACTTC.

The chain carries TRBV2 and TRBJ1-6; 7 nucleotides align to TRBD1. This CDR3 contains 14 residues. The V gene end was trimmed by 6 bases and the J gene end by 7 bases; junction bases not matched to a gene: 6. The germline V gene has CDR1 SNHLY and CDR2 FYNNEI. The CDR3 region is CASSRQGLNSPLHF. CDR3 nucleotide sequence: TGTGCCAGCAGCAGACAGGGATTGAATTCACCCCTCCACTTT.

The genes are TRBV11-1 and TRBJ2-1; the match to TRBD2 covers 10 bases. This CDR3 comprises 15 residues. V dropped 5 bases and J dropped 3; count of bases not matched to a gene: 4. The germline V gene has CDR1 SGHAT and CDR2 FQDESV (reference sequence). The CDR3 DNA follows: TGTGCCAGCAGCCCCTGGACTAGCGGCTACAATGAGCAGTTCTTC. This sequence encodes CASSPWTSGYNEQFF.

The chain couples TRBV5-6 to TRBJ2-1; TRBD1 might be the D (5 bases). V was shortened by 1 base and J by 10 bases, with 12 bases between the two germline ends. Germline CDR1 SGHDT, CDR2 YYEEEE. The CDR3 has 13 residues. The CDR3 region is CASSLMGPYEQFF. Here the CDR3 DNA reads TGTGCCAGCAGCTTGATGGGGCCTTACGAGCAGTTCTTC.

The V gene is TRBV7-3, the J gene TRBJ2-1; D perhaps matches TRBD2 (6 bases). The CDR3 length is 15 residues. Germline V gene lookup returns CDR1 SGHTA and CDR2 FQGTGA. V was pared by 0 bases and J by 7 bases, with 13 bases between. The CDR3 coding sequence is TGTGCCAGCAGCTTAACGATCTTCGGAGGGAATGAGCAGTTCTTC. Protein: CASSLTIFGGNEQFF.

V gene TRBV27 combines with J gene TRBJ2-7; D gene unclear. CDR1 and CDR2 (germline): MNHEY, SMNVEV (reference sequence). Trimming cost V 3 bases and J 4 bases, with 10 bases left between them. This CDR3 comprises 13 residues. The CDR3 sequence is CASSLQYGYEQYF. The CDR3 nucleotides read TGTGCCAGCAGTTTGCAGTATGGTTACGAGCAGTACTTC.

The rearrangement joins TRBV5-1 to TRBJ1-1; D remains ambiguous. The germline gives CDR1 SGHRS, CDR2 YFSETQ. The CDR3 consists of 18 residues. V shed 0 bases and J shed 1 base, with 19 bases lying between them. The CDR3 nucleotides read TGCGCCAGCAGCTTGGTATTAGGAGGCATCGACCCGAACACTGAAGCTTTCTTT. Protein product: CASSLVLGGIDPNTEAFF.

This rearrangement joins TRBV6-5 to TRBJ2-2; TRBD1 matches at 11 bases. From germline, CDR1 is MNHEY and CDR2 SVGAGI. The CDR3 is 15 amino acids. The J segment lost 8 bases and the V segment lost 5 bases, leaving 7 bases of the junction unmatched. DNA of the CDR3: TGTGCCAGCAGTCTACTAGGACAGGGGGCGGGGGAGCTGTTTTTT. This encodes CASSLLGQGAGELFF.

The chain has TRBV29-1 and TRBJ2-7, with 11 bases lining up with TRBD2. This CDR3 comprises 14 residues. Trimming removed 4 bases from V and 6 bases from J; junction bases left unmatched: 8. Germline assignment: CDR1 SQVTM and CDR2 ANQGSEA. CDR3 coding DNA: TGCAGCGTTGGGTTAGTAGCGGGAGGGACCGAGCAGTACTTC. Translated, it gives CSVGLVAGGTEQYF.

This clone was picked up one time. The rearrangement links TRBV7-2 to TRBJ2-1; D ambiguous. CDR3 length equals 13 residues. Trimming cost V 1 base and J 10 bases, with 11 bases left between them. Germline CDR1 and CDR2: SGHTA and FQGNSA. CDR3 DNA: TGTGCCAGCAGCTTAGGCGTCCCCAACGAGCAGTTCTTC. Translated, it gives CASSLGVPNEQFF.

The J gene is TRBJ2-3, the V gene TRBV7-3; the D gene is possibly TRBD2 (5 bases). Germline values: CDR1 SGHTA, CDR2 FQGTGA. The V end lost 2 bases, the J end lost 4 bases, and 16 bases lay between the germline ends. This CDR3 comprises 16 residues. Here the CDR3 reads CASSLGVRAAPDTQYF. The CDR3 nucleotides read TGTGCCAGCAGCTTAGGTGTGAGGGCAGCCCCAGATACGCAGTATTTT. Combining the CDR3 with reference TRBV7-3 and TRBJ2-3 gives the whole variable domain GAGVSQTPSNKVTEKGKYVELRCDPISGHTALYWYRQSLGQGPEFLIYFQGTGAADDSGLPNDRFFAVRPEGSVSTLKIQRTERGDSAVYLCASSLGVRAAPDTQYFGPGTRLTVL.

This rearrangement joins TRBV15 to TRBJ2-5, with TRBD2 as a possible D gene (6 bases). The CDR3 is 14 residues long. CDR1 is LNHNV, CDR2 YYDKDF, per germline (reference sequence). V was cut by 1 base and J by 5 bases, with 11 bases left in between. The CDR3 DNA reads as TGTGCCACCAGCAGAGCCCGGGGGATGGAGACCCAGTACTTC. Amino acids: CATSRARGMETQYF.

The V gene is TRBV7-3, the J gene TRBJ2-5, with D possibly being TRBD1 (5 bases). Trimming removed 4 bases at V and 5 bases at J, with 11 bases between. CDR1 and CDR2 (germline): SGHTA, FQGTGA. The CDR3 length is 13 residues. The CDR3 sequence is CASSSGSRETQYF. The CDR3 DNA is TGTGCCAGCAGCTCAGGGTCCCGCGAGACCCAGTACTTC.

This chain connects TRBV4-2 to TRBJ1-6; D gene unclear. The V end was cut by 0 bases, the J end by 6 bases, with 9 bases between. Per the germline V gene, CDR1 is LGHNA and CDR2 is YNFKEQ. The CDR3 runs 15 residues. CDR3 sequence reads: CASSQDPGSNSPLHF. The CDR3 nucleotides are TGTGCCAGCAGCCAAGATCCAGGAAGTAATTCACCCCTCCACTTT.

The count of this clone is one. J is TRBJ1-5 and V is TRBV7-9, with D perhaps TRBD1 (6 bases). Trimming cost V 1 base and J 10 bases, with 11 bases left between them. Germline V gene sequence: CDR1 SEHNR, CDR2 FQNEAQ (reference sequence). The CDR3 runs 13 residues. The chain's CDR3 is CASSLGGQEPQHF. CDR3 sequence (DNA): TGTGCCAGCAGCTTAGGGGGGCAGGAACCCCAGCATTTT.

The J gene is TRBJ2-5, the V gene TRBV7-8, with 7 nucleotides matching TRBD1. CDR3 length equals 16 residues. V shed 8 bases, J shed 5 bases, and the junction held 17 bases outside the gene matches. CDR1 and CDR2 from the germline V gene are SGHVS and FQNEAQ. This chain's CDR3 is CASLPRGDRVSETQYF. CDR3 nucleotides: TGTGCCAGCCTCCCTCGGGGAGACAGGGTTTCTGAGACCCAGTACTTC. Full variable domain (missing parts from reference TRBV7-8 and TRBJ2-5): GAGVSQSPRYKVAKRGQDVALRCDPISGHVSLFWYQQALGQGPEFLTYFQNEAQLDKSGLPSDRFFAERPEGSVSTLKIQRTQQEDSAVYLCASLPRGDRVSETQYFGPGTRLLVL.

This chain links TRBV18 with TRBJ2-7; the D gene is possibly TRBD2 (6 bases). The CDR3 is made up of 15 amino acids. Trimming stripped 6 bases from V and 3 bases from J, with 18 bases between. Germline V lookup: CDR1 KGHSH, CDR2 LQKENI. In DNA form, the CDR3 reads TGTGCCAGCTCCCCTAGTCGGGGGATCATCTACGAGCAGTACTTC. Residues: CASSPSRGIIYEQYF.

V gene TRBV27 combines with J gene TRBJ2-2; maybe TRBD2 (5 bases). Between the trimmed V and J ends, which lost 5 bases and 7 bases, there was a span of 11 bases. The CDR3 is 13 residues long. Germline CDR1 is MNHEY and CDR2 is SMNVEV (reference sequence). The CDR3 bases are TGTGCCAGCAGTCCGAGTCGGGGCGGGGAGCTGTTTTTT. Its translation: CASSPSRGGELFF.

The CDR3: CASSPLPGIPGTQYF. In DNA form, the CDR3 reads TGTGCCAGCTCACCGCTACCCGGGATACCAGGGACCCAGTACTTC. V and J are TRBV18 and TRBJ2-5; perhaps TRBD2 as D (5 bases). The CDR3 contains 15 residues. The V and J ends lost 3 bases and 7 bases respectively, with 18 bases between them. CDR1 is KGHSH, CDR2 LQKENI, per germline.

This chain links TRBV5-4 with TRBJ2-3; TRBD2 agrees at 9 bases. Trimming took 0 bases from V and 12 from J; bases not matched to a gene: 11. CDR3 length equals 15 residues. From germline, CDR1 is SGHNT and CDR2 YYREEE (reference sequence). The CDR3 coding sequence is TGTGCCAGCAGCTTGGGGACTAGCGCGGGTATGTCCCAGTATTTT. It codes for CASSLGTSAGMSQYF.

The genes are TRBV6-6 and TRBJ2-7; 10 nucleotides line up with TRBD2. Trimming cost V 5 bases and J 6 bases; bases outside gene matches: 10. The CDR3 sequence is 15 residues long. Germline V gene data show CDR1 as MNHNY and CDR2 as SVGAGI (reference sequence). The CDR3 is CASSRDSGRRGEQYF. As DNA, the CDR3 is TGTGCCAGCAGTCGCGATAGCGGGAGGCGGGGCGAGCAGTACTTC.

The chain recombines TRBV7-2 with TRBJ2-7; TRBD2 matches at 7 bases. Germline V lookup: CDR1 SGHTA, CDR2 FQGNSA. Trimming cost V 7 bases and J 6 bases; bases outside gene matches: 9. CDR3 length equals 13 residues. CDR3 sequence reads: CASTAAGVSEQYF. Here the CDR3 DNA reads TGTGCCAGCACCGCCGCGGGAGTAAGCGAGCAGTACTTC.

Here the CDR3 DNA reads TGTGCCTGGAGTGTCCTGGGGGGGAATCAGCCCCAGCATTTT. Its translation is CAWSVLGGNQPQHF. V gene TRBV30 combines with J gene TRBJ1-5, with TRBD1 as a possible D gene (5 bases). The CDR3 loop spans 14 amino acids. Per the germline V gene, CDR1 is GTSNPN and CDR2 is SVGIG (reference sequence). V lost 0 bases, J lost 4 bases, and 10 bases lay in between.

The rearrangement uses TRBV19 and TRBJ1-5, with TRBD1 as a possible D gene (5 bases). The germline V gene has CDR1 LNHDA and CDR2 SQIVND (reference sequence). The V and J ends lost 1 base and 2 bases respectively, with 9 bases between them. There are 15 residues in the CDR3. The CDR3 here is CASSIAGIGNQPQHF. CDR3 coding DNA: TGTGCCAGTAGTATAGCAGGGATTGGCAATCAGCCCCAGCATTTT.

The chain carries TRBV25-1 and TRBJ1-6; 8 nucleotides line up with TRBD1. Trimming cost V 4 bases and J 0 bases; bases outside gene matches: 5. This CDR3 contains 17 residues. CDR1 is MGHDK, CDR2 SYGVNS, per germline. The CDR3 nucleotides read TGTGCCAGCAGTGCCGACAGGGGAAGCTCCTATAATTCACCCCTCCACTTT. Encoded protein: CASSADRGSSYNSPLHF.

The V call is TRBV6-6, the J call TRBJ2-3; weak D call: TRBD2 (5 bases). Germline V gene sequence: CDR1 MNHNY, CDR2 SVGAGI (reference sequence). Trimming took off 6 bases at V and 4 bases at J, with 14 bases between the two ends. The CDR3 loop spans 14 amino acids. In DNA, the CDR3 is TGTGCCAGCAGCCGCACTAGGACGGCAGATACGCAGTATTTT. It specifies CASSRTRTADTQYF.

This chain joins TRBV9 and TRBJ2-1, with TRBD2 identical over 12 bases. The trim removed 3 bases at V and 7 bases at J, leaving 5 bases unmatched. Germline CDR1 is SGDLS and CDR2 is YYNGEE. The CDR3 has 15 amino acids. The CDR3 bases are TGTGCCAGCAGCGCTAGCGGGGGGGCCTGGAATGAGCAGTTCTTC. Translated: CASSASGGAWNEQFF.

This sequence joins TRBV15 and TRBJ2-2; 10 bases match TRBD2. V was pared by 5 bases and J by 1 base, with 7 bases of the junction left unmatched. The germline V gene encodes CDR1 LNHNV and CDR2 YYDKDF (reference sequence). The CDR3 loop spans 17 amino acids. As DNA, the CDR3 is TGTGCCACCAGCGTAGCGGGGGGCACCCAGAACACCGGGGAGCTGTTTTTT. Its protein product is CATSVAGGTQNTGELFF.

The V gene is TRBV6-1, the J gene TRBJ2-3, with 8 bases matching TRBD2. CDR1 and CDR2 from the germline V gene are MNHNS and SASEGT. J gave up 4 bases and V 7 bases, and 10 bases lay outside the gene matches. The CDR3 loop spans 15 amino acids. CDR3 bases: TGTGCCAGCACTGGGACTAGTTTCCGTCCAGATACGCAGTATTTT. This sequence encodes CASTGTSFRPDTQYF.